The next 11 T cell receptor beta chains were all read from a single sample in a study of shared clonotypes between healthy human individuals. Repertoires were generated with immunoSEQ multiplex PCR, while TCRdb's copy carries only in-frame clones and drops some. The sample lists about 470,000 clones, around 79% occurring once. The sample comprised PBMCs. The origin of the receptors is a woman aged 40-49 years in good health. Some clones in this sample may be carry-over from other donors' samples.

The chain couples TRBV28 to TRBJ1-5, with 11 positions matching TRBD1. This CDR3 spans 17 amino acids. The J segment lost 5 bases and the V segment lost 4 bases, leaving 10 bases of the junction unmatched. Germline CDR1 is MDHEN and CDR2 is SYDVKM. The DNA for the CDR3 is TGTGCCAGCAGTTCCCTGGGACAGGGGGGGGATGATCAGCCCCAGCATTTT. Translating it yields CASSSLGQGGDDQPQHF.

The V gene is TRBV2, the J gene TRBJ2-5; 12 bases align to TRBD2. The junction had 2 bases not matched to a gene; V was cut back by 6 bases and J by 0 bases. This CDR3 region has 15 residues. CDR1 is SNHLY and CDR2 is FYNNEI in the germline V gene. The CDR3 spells CASSGLAGYQETQYF. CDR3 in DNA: TGTGCCAGCAGCGGACTAGCGGGATACCAAGAGACCCAGTACTTC.

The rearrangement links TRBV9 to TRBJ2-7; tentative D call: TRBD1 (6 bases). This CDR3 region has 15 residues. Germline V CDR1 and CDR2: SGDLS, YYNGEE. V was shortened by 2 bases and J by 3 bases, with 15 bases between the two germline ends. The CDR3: CASSVTYGTNYEQYF. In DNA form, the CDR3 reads TGTGCCAGCAGCGTGACCTACGGGACAAACTACGAGCAGTACTTC.

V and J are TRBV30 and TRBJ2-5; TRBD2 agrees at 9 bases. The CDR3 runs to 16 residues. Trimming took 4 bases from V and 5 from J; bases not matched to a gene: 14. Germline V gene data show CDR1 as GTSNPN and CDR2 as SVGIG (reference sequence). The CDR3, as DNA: TGTGCCTGGATGGGGGGGAGTAGCGGGAGTGAGGAGACCCAGTACTTC. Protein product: CAWMGGSSGSEETQYF.

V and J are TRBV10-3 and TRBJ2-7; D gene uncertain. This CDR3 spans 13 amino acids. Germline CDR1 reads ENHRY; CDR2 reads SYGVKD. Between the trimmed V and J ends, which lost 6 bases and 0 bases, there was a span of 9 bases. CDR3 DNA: TGTGCCATCAGCTCGGCCACCTCCTACGAGCAGTACTTC. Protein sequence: CAISSATSYEQYF.

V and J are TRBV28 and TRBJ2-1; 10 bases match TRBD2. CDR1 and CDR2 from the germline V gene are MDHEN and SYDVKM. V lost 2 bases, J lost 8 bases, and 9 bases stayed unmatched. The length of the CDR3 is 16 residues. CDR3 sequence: CASSLSASGRRDEQFF. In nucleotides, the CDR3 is TGTGCCAGCAGTTTAAGTGCTAGCGGGAGAAGGGATGAGCAGTTCTTC.

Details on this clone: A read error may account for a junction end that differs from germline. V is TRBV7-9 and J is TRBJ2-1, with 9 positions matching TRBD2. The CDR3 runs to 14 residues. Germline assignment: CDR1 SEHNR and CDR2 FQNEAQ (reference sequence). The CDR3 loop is CASSLAGRVDEQFF. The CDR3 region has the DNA TGTGCCAGCAGCCTAGCGGGACGGGTCGATGAGCAGTTCTTC.

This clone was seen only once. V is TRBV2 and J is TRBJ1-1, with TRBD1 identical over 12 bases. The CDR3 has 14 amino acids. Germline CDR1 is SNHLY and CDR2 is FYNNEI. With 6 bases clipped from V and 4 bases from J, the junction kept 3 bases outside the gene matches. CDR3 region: CASSRDRGPTEAFF. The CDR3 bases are TGTGCCAGCAGCCGGGACAGGGGGCCCACTGAAGCTTTCTTT.

CDR3 region: CASSIWGSVNRDTQYF. The DNA of the CDR3 is TGTGCCAGTAGTATATGGGGCAGCGTTAACCGGGATACGCAGTATTTT. The chain is built from TRBV19 and TRBJ2-3, with D possibly matching TRBD1 (5 bases). The V end was cut by 2 bases, the J end by 6 bases, with 18 bases between. CDR1 is LNHDA, CDR2 SQIVND, per germline (reference sequence). This CDR3 spans 16 amino acids. Complete variable domain (other parts from reference TRBV19 and TRBJ2-3): DGGITQSPKYLFRKEGQNVTLSCEQNLNHDAMYWYRQDPGQGLRLIYYSQIVNDFQKGDIAEGYSVSREKKESFPLTVTSAQKNPTAFYLCASSIWGSVNRDTQYFGPGTRLTVL.

DNA of the CDR3: TGTGCCAGCTCACCACTGGGCAGGGGGGTTGGTCAGCCCCAGCATTTT. Protein: CASSPLGRGVGQPQHF. V is TRBV18 and J is TRBJ1-5, with 7 bases matching TRBD1. Germline V gives CDR1 KGHSH, CDR2 LQKENI. V lost 1 base to trimming and J lost 6 bases; unmatched junction nucleotides: 9. The CDR3 is 16 amino acids.

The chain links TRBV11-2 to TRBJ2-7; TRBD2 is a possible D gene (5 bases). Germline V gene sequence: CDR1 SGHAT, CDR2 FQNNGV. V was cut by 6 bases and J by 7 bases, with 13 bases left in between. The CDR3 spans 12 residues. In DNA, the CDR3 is TGTGCCAGCAGTTCGTGGTCGGGGGAGCAGTACTTC. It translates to CASSSWSGEQYF.